A single sample is the source of the 30 T cell receptor beta chains below, sequenced in a study of lymphopenia after photon versus proton radiotherapy. The table came from immunoSEQ multiplex PCR; TCRdb's copy has only in-frame clones and leaves some out. This sample has about 65,000 clones, with around 86% found just once. Sequencing was performed on peripheral blood, taken from a patient treated with proton-based radiotherapy. These receptors were collected from a man aged 80 or over with esophageal cancer.

CDR3 DNA: TGCAGCGTTGAAGACCCGGGACTAGATATCTCAGGTACGCAGTATTTT. Its protein product is CSVEDPGLDISGTQYF. This chain uses TRBV29-1 with TRBJ2-3, with TRBD2 matching 8 bases. V shed 0 bases, J shed 8 bases, and the junction held 13 bases outside the gene matches. The CDR3 has 16 residues. CDR1 is SQVTM and CDR2 is ANQGSEA in the germline V gene.

The V gene is TRBV10-3, the J gene TRBJ2-5; possible D gene TRBD1, 6 bases. The V gene lost 11 bases and the J gene lost 5 bases, with 15 bases spanning the gap. The CDR3 is 12 amino acids. Germline loops: CDR1 ENHRY, CDR2 SYGVKD. The CDR3 protein is CAASGTQETQYF. The CDR3 region has the DNA TGTGCCGCCTCCGGGACACAGGAGACCCAGTACTTC.

This chain links TRBV7-2 with TRBJ2-7; maybe TRBD1 (6 bases). Germline CDR1 reads SGHTA; CDR2 reads FQGNSA. V lost 5 bases and J 6 bases, leaving 14 bases between the germline ends. The CDR3 runs to 13 residues. CDR3 bases: TGTGCCAGCAGCCCAGGGGTATACGGCGAGCAGTACTTC. Its translation is CASSPGVYGEQYF. The full variable domain, in which reference TRBV7-2 and TRBJ2-7 provide the parts outside the CDR3, is GAGVSQSPSNKVTEKGKDVELRCDPISGHTALYWYRQSLGQGLEFLIYFQGNSAPDKSGLPSDRFSAERTGGSVSTLTIQRTQQEDSAVYLCASSPGVYGEQYFGPGTRLTVT.

The chain uses TRBV11-2 and TRBJ1-1; a possible D gene is TRBD1 (5 bases). Germline CDR1 reads SGHAT; CDR2 reads FQNNGV. V lost 5 bases and J 6 bases, leaving 16 bases between the germline ends. The CDR3 has 14 residues. The CDR3 sequence is CASSKRDRAAEAFF. CDR3 DNA: TGTGCCAGCAGCAAACGAGACAGAGCAGCTGAAGCTTTCTTT.

This chain joins TRBV18 and TRBJ2-5; 7 nucleotides agree with TRBD1. V trimming: 3 bases; J trimming: 3 bases; junction bases outside the gene matches: 4. The CDR3 extends over 14 amino acids. Germline V gene data show CDR1 as KGHSH and CDR2 as LQKENI. CDR3 in amino acids: CASSPRTGEETQYF. The CDR3 DNA reads as TGTGCCAGCTCACCGCGGACAGGAGAAGAGACCCAGTACTTC.

The sample holds one count of this clone. The genes are TRBV4-2 and TRBJ2-1; 8 bases match TRBD2. Germline V gene lookup returns CDR1 LGHNA and CDR2 YNFKEQ. The CDR3 runs 14 residues. After removal of 4 bases from V and 6 bases from J, the junction contained 5 bases not matched to a gene. CDR3 protein: CASSPGLAGNEQFF. CDR3 DNA: TGTGCCAGCAGCCCAGGGCTAGCGGGCAATGAGCAGTTCTTC.

This clone was counted a single time. V and J are TRBV29-1 and TRBJ2-2; D is uncertain. V gave up 4 bases and J gave up 1 base, with 10 bases separating them. The germline gives CDR1 SQVTM, CDR2 ANQGSEA. The CDR3 covers 14 residues. The DNA for the CDR3 is TGCAGCGTTGTCCCGGAGCTGAACACCGGGGAGCTGTTTTTT. Translating gives CSVVPELNTGELFF.

This chain connects TRBV15 to TRBJ1-6; D remains ambiguous. The CDR3 length is 14 residues. The V gene lost 3 bases and the J gene lost 7 bases, with 10 bases spanning the gap. In germline, CDR1 is LNHNV, CDR2 YYDKDF (reference sequence). The CDR3 loop reads CATSRGMKNSPLHF. The CDR3 DNA sequence: TGTGCCACCAGCAGGGGAATGAAGAATTCACCCCTCCACTTT.

The chain links TRBV5-1 to TRBJ2-3; D may be TRBD1 or TRBD2 (5 bases each). The CDR3 has 16 residues. V was clipped by 0 bases and J by 3 bases, with 14 bases between them. In germline, CDR1 is SGHRS, CDR2 YFSETQ. CDR3 in amino acids: CASSLAGAGWTDTQYF. The CDR3 nucleotides read TGCGCCAGCAGCTTGGCCGGGGCAGGGTGGACAGATACGCAGTATTTT.

The chain is built from TRBV5-4 and TRBJ2-3; 16 nucleotides agree with TRBD2. The J segment lost 4 bases and the V segment lost 4 bases, leaving 6 bases of the junction unmatched. The CDR3 has 17 residues. Germline lookup yields CDR1 SGHNT and CDR2 YYREEE (reference sequence). CDR3: CASSRGTSGRGSDTQYF. In nucleotides, the CDR3 is TGTGCCAGCAGCCGTGGGACTAGCGGGAGGGGTTCAGATACGCAGTATTTT.

This clone was picked up one time. The CDR3 is CASSPEGQPLYGYTF. The CDR3 region has the DNA TGTGCCAGCAGCCCAGAAGGACAACCTCTCTATGGCTACACCTTC. The chain links TRBV9 to TRBJ1-2; D possibly corresponds to TRBD1 (5 bases). The germline V gene has CDR1 SGDLS and CDR2 YYNGEE. The CDR3 contains 15 residues. The V and J ends lost 4 bases and 4 bases respectively, with 17 bases between them.

This sequence joins TRBV7-5 and TRBJ1-5. TRBV7-5 is a pseudogene segment. This CDR3 spans 14 amino acids. The CDR3 loop is CARSPGGGNQPQHF. The CDR3 region has the DNA TGTGCCAGAAGTCCGGGCGGGGGCAATCAGCCCCAGCATTTT.

This clone was counted once. The chain has TRBV5-4 and TRBJ2-7, with a tentative D call TRBD2 (6 bases). This CDR3 is built from 16 residues. V gave up 4 bases and J gave up 2 bases, with 19 bases separating them. Germline-derived CDR1 and CDR2 are SGHNT and YYREEE (reference sequence). CDR3 region: CASSPEEGRVPYEQYF. CDR3 in DNA: TGTGCCAGCAGCCCGGAGGAGGGCAGGGTCCCCTACGAGCAGTACTTC.

The chain uses TRBV30 and TRBJ2-7; 10 bases align to TRBD1. Trimming removed 0 bases from V and 7 bases from J; junction bases left unmatched: 9. This CDR3 spans 15 amino acids. Germline lookup yields CDR1 GTSNPN and CDR2 SVGIG (reference sequence). CDR3: CAWSVVGQGILEQYF. CDR3 DNA: TGTGCCTGGAGTGTAGTGGGACAGGGGATTTTAGAGCAGTACTTC.

The chain employs TRBV9 and TRBJ2-7; D may correspond to TRBD1 or TRBD2 (5 bases each). Looked up from germline, CDR1 is SGDLS and CDR2 is YYNGEE. The CDR3 runs to 15 residues. V was pared by 3 bases and J by 2 bases, with 15 bases between. The DNA of the CDR3 is TGTGCCAGCAGCGCCCTGCTCGGGGCAGCCTACGAGCAGTACTTC. Residues: CASSALLGAAYEQYF.

The chain recombines TRBV30 with TRBJ1-3; D is ambiguous. The germline V and J ends were trimmed by 0 bases and 0 bases, with 12 bases remaining between them. Looked up from germline, CDR1 is GTSNPN and CDR2 is SVGIG (reference sequence). The CDR3 covers 16 residues. For the CDR3, the DNA is TGTGCCTGGAGTGTTGGCGCACTAAGCTCTGGAAACACCATATATTTT. Protein product: CAWSVGALSSGNTIYF.

The chain combines TRBV11-3 with TRBJ1-1; the match to TRBD1 covers 10 bases. Germline CDR1 SGHNT, CDR2 YENEEA. This CDR3 comprises 18 residues. V was clipped by 4 bases and J by 0 bases; unmatched bases: 11. CDR3 sequence reads: CASSSIRDRGRMNTEAFF. For the CDR3, the DNA is TGTGCCAGCAGCTCGATAAGGGACAGGGGAAGGATGAACACTGAAGCTTTCTTT.

V usage is TRBV27 and J usage is TRBJ1-2; no firm D call. Trimming left V 6 bases short and J 1 base short, with 12 bases between. Germline loops: CDR1 MNHEY, CDR2 SMNVEV (reference sequence). The CDR3 totals 14 residues. This CDR3 reads CASRGGRLNYGYTF. The CDR3 region has the DNA TGTGCCAGCAGGGGAGGCCGCCTTAACTATGGCTACACCTTC.

This clone was detected only a few times. The gene calls are TRBV25-1 and TRBJ1-1; D unclear. CDR1 is MGHDK and CDR2 is SYGVNS in the germline V gene. The V gene lost 2 bases and the J gene lost 9 bases, with 10 bases spanning the gap. The CDR3 is 12 residues long. The CDR3 DNA follows: TGTGCCAGCAGTGAAAGCGGGTACAAAGCTTTCTTT. Residues: CASSESGYKAFF.

The J gene is TRBJ1-5, the V gene TRBV19; D may be TRBD1 (6 bases). The germline gives CDR1 LNHDA, CDR2 SQIVND (reference sequence). This CDR3 contains 15 residues. V dropped 1 base and J dropped 4 bases, with 11 bases sitting between them. Here the CDR3 DNA reads TGTGCCAGTAGTATAGGACAAACAGGGAATCAGCCCCAGCATTTT. Translated, it gives CASSIGQTGNQPQHF.

V is TRBV9 and J is TRBJ1-4, with D unresolved. Germline CDR1 reads SGDLS; CDR2 reads YYNGEE. Trimming shortened V by 2 bases and J by 11 bases, and 16 bases separated the two germline ends. The CDR3 is 14 residues long. The CDR3 nucleotides read TGTGCCAGCAGCGTCTCCCCCCACAGTCGGAAACTGTTTTTT. This sequence encodes CASSVSPHSRKLFF.

The chain employs TRBV7-2 and TRBJ1-2, with 10 bases identical to TRBD1. V dropped 5 bases and J dropped 8; count of bases not matched to a gene: 5. Germline CDR1 SGHTA, CDR2 FQGNSA. The CDR3 is 13 amino acids. Written as DNA, the CDR3 is TGTGCCAGCAGCGTGGACAGGGGGGGCGGCTACACCTTC. It translates to CASSVDRGGGYTF.

J is TRBJ2-2 and V is TRBV9; D is unclear. V gave up 2 bases and J gave up 4 bases, with 12 bases separating them. CDR3 length: 15 amino acids. Germline V CDR1 and CDR2: SGDLS, YYNGEE. The DNA of the CDR3 is TGTGCCAGCAGCGTCGGCTCCCGAGGCACCGGGGAGCTGTTTTTT. Protein product: CASSVGSRGTGELFF.

This chain uses TRBV6-5 with TRBJ2-7; no reliable D call. V lost 2 bases and J 3 bases, leaving 2 bases between the germline ends. CDR3 size: 11 residues. The germline CDR1 and CDR2 sequences are MNHEY and SVGAGI. The CDR3 sequence is CASSYVYEQYF. The CDR3 DNA follows: TGTGCCAGCAGTTACGTCTACGAGCAGTACTTC.

The V and J genes are TRBV4-1 and TRBJ1-2; D not certain. V gave up 1 base and J gave up 4 bases, with 13 bases separating them. Germline CDR1 reads MGHRA; CDR2 reads YSYEKL. The CDR3 loop spans 15 amino acids. CDR3 region: CASSQVGRRIYGYTF. CDR3 in DNA: TGCGCCAGCAGCCAAGTCGGACGGAGAATCTATGGCTACACCTTC.

The chain employs TRBV6-5 and TRBJ2-7, with TRBD2 matching over 7 bases. Germline-derived CDR1 and CDR2 are MNHEY and SVGAGI. V was clipped by 5 bases and J by 7 bases; unmatched bases: 5. The length of the CDR3 is 12 residues. In nucleotides, the CDR3 is TGTGCCAGCAGTCTTTCCGGGGGGGAGCAGTACTTC. It encodes CASSLSGGEQYF.

V usage is TRBV7-9 and J usage is TRBJ2-1, with TRBD2 matching over 8 bases. Trimming cost V 5 bases and J 3 bases; bases outside gene matches: 15. The CDR3 has 18 residues. Germline lookup yields CDR1 SEHNR and CDR2 FQNEAQ (reference sequence). CDR3 nucleotides: TGTGCCAGCAGCCCCAGCCGCGGGGGGTCCCTGAACTACAATGAGCAGTTCTTC. This encodes CASSPSRGGSLNYNEQFF.

The V call is TRBV7-6, the J call TRBJ2-1; D gene unclear. The ends were cut back, 6 bases at V and 11 bases at J, with 14 bases in the middle. The CDR3 is 12 residues long. Germline values: CDR1 SGHVS, CDR2 FNYEAQ. This CDR3 is CASRDVAEKQFF. As DNA, the CDR3 is TGTGCCAGCAGGGACGTCGCGGAGAAGCAGTTCTTC.

The chain uses TRBV7-8 and TRBJ2-1, with D unresolved. Trimming stripped 1 base from V and 5 bases from J, with 6 bases between. Per germline, CDR1 SGHVS and CDR2 FQNEAQ. This CDR3 comprises 13 residues. CDR3 in amino acids: CASSLGDHNEQFF. The CDR3, as DNA: TGTGCCAGCAGCTTAGGTGATCACAATGAGCAGTTCTTC.

The chain uses TRBV15 and TRBJ2-1; a possible D gene is TRBD1 (6 bases). Germline V gene data show CDR1 as LNHNV and CDR2 as YYDKDF (reference sequence). Between the trimmed V and J ends, which lost 7 bases and 2 bases, there was a span of 15 bases. This CDR3 region has 15 residues. The CDR3 here is CATTPDRNPYNEQFF. CDR3 bases: TGTGCCACCACCCCGGACAGAAACCCCTACAATGAGCAGTTCTTC.